This T cell receptor (beta chain) is drawn from a study of shared clonotypes between healthy human individuals. Per the germline V gene, CDR1 is LGHNT and CDR2 is FRNRAP. After removal of 6 bases from V and 3 bases from J, the junction contained 10 bases not matched to a gene. The CDR3 covers 15 residues. It was about 210 ng DNA, about 30,000 T cell genomes, that sorted-subset replicate PCRs used. Measured with immunoSEQ multiplex PCR; TCRdb has only the in-frame clones, and not every one. The data hold roughly 530,000 clones, with 90% to 97% observed a single time. The V call is TRBV12-5, the J call TRBJ2-7, with 8 bases fitting TRBD1. The receptor's source is a woman in her twenties or thirties in good health. What was sequenced was naive CD4+ T cells sorted from blood. Subset in this sample: CD45RA+ positively selected. CDR3 sequence (DNA): TGTGCTAGTGGAAACCGGGACAGGTTAGTCTACGAGCAGTACTTC. Its translation is CASGNRDRLVYEQYF. Together with reference TRBV12-5 and TRBJ2-7, the CDR3 gives the full variable domain: DARVTQTPRHKVTEMGQEVTMRCQPILGHNTVFWYRQTMMQGLELLAYFRNRAPLDDSGMPKDRFSAEMPDATLATLKIQPSEPRDSAVYFCASGNRDRLVYEQYFGPGTRLTVT.